These 23 T cell receptor beta chains originate from one sample sequenced in a study of Ad26.COV2.S vaccination and SARS-CoV-2 variants. The treatment: approximately 18 received Ad26.COV2.S at low or high dose, single or two shots; roughly five received placebo; per-sample allocation not given. Repertoires come from day 63 after the first vaccine or placebo injection. TCRdb keeps only in-frame clones here, not all; method: immunoSEQ multiplex PCR. The data show 350,000 to 450,000 clones, 92% seen once. This specimen consisted of peripheral blood, obtained in a trial of Ad26.COV2.S vaccine versus placebo. The receptors derive from a person aged 18-60 years who received the Ad26.COV2.S COVID-19 vaccine or a placebo.

The CDR3 DNA reads as TGTGCCAGCAGCCTAAGTGTGGGGGGCCCCACAGATACGCAGTATTTT. It yields the protein CASSLSVGGPTDTQYF. The V and J genes are TRBV7-8 and TRBJ2-3, with D possibly called TRBD1 or TRBD2 (6 bases each). Germline V gene sequence: CDR1 SGHVS, CDR2 FQNEAQ. V was pared by 5 bases and J by 2 bases, with 17 bases between. The CDR3 sequence is 16 residues long.

The V gene is TRBV7-9, the J gene TRBJ2-2; D is perhaps TRBD2 (6 bases). Trimming cost V 10 bases and J 3 bases, with 21 bases left between them. Germline assignment: CDR1 SEHNR and CDR2 FQNEAQ (reference sequence). The CDR3 sequence is 16 residues long. CDR3: CATPRWSQRDTGELFF. The DNA of the CDR3 is TGTGCCACCCCAAGATGGAGTCAGCGGGACACCGGGGAGCTGTTTTTT.

V and J are TRBV5-1 and TRBJ2-7; D possibly matches TRBD1 or TRBD2 (6 bases each). This CDR3 has 12 residues. CDR1 SGHRS and CDR2 YFSETQ come from the germline V gene. V was pared by 7 bases and J by 5 bases, with 13 bases between. CDR3: CASREGGNEQYF. The CDR3 DNA reads as TGCGCCAGCCGCGAGGGGGGCAACGAGCAGTACTTC. The whole variable domain, filled in from reference TRBV5-1 and TRBJ2-7, reads KAGVTQTPRYLIKTRGQQVTLSCSPISGHRSVSWYQQTPGQGLQFLFEYFSETQRNKGNFPGRFSGRQFSNSRSEMNVSTLELGDSALYLCASREGGNEQYFGPGTRLTVT.

The gene calls are TRBV19 and TRBJ1-5; a possible D gene is TRBD1 (5 bases). This CDR3 is 16 amino acids long. Germline loops: CDR1 LNHDA, CDR2 SQIVND (reference sequence). Trimming pared 9 bases from V and 0 bases from J, leaving 18 bases between. CDR3 sequence (DNA): TGTGCCAGCCTGGGGGGGGGTGGTAATAGCAATCAGCCCCAGCATTTT. It yields the protein CASLGGGGNSNQPQHF. The variable domain in full, completed from reference TRBV19 and TRBJ1-5, reads DGGITQSPKYLFRKEGQNVTLSCEQNLNHDAMYWYRQDPGQGLRLIYYSQIVNDFQKGDIAEGYSVSREKKESFPLTVTSAQKNPTAFYLCASLGGGGNSNQPQHFGDGTRLSIL.

CDR3 in DNA: TGTGCCAGCAGCGGCAGGGTCAACGAGCAGTACTTC. This codes for CASSGRVNEQYF. The V call is TRBV2, the J call TRBJ2-7, with a possible D match to TRBD1 (5 bases). The CDR3 is 12 residues long. Germline V lookup: CDR1 SNHLY, CDR2 FYNNEI. The V and J ends lost 6 bases and 5 bases respectively, with 11 bases between them.

The table lists this clone with a count of one. V is TRBV11-2 and J is TRBJ2-1; D is perhaps TRBD1 (7 bases). This CDR3 has 17 amino acids. From germline, CDR1 is SGHAT and CDR2 FQNNGV. With 1 base removed from V and 3 bases from J, the gap between germline ends came to 16 bases. The CDR3 here is CASSLVRGTAFYNEQFF. CDR3 in DNA: TGTGCCAGCAGCTTAGTTCGCGGGACAGCATTCTACAATGAGCAGTTCTTC.

The V call is TRBV6-4, the J call TRBJ2-3; 7 positions agree with TRBD1. The CDR3 sequence is 15 residues long. The J segment lost 1 base and the V segment lost 5 bases, leaving 6 bases of the junction unmatched. Germline CDR1 is MRHNA and CDR2 is SNTAGT. The CDR3: CASSRQGGGTDTQYF. The CDR3 coding sequence is TGTGCCAGCAGTCGACAGGGTGGGGGCACAGATACGCAGTATTTT.

The chain uses TRBV6-5 and TRBJ1-6, with D tentatively TRBD1 (6 bases). V dropped 3 bases and J dropped 5 bases, with 11 bases sitting between them. Germline CDR1 and CDR2: MNHEY and SVGAGI. The CDR3 consists of 15 residues. The CDR3 sequence: CASSYGGADNSPLHF. In nucleotides, the CDR3 is TGTGCCAGCAGTTATGGGGGGGCTGATAATTCACCCCTCCACTTT.

The chain is built from TRBV19 and TRBJ1-2, with D maybe TRBD1 (5 bases). Trimming took off 7 bases at V and 7 bases at J, with 22 bases between the two ends. This CDR3 is built from 15 residues. Germline assignment: CDR1 LNHDA and CDR2 SQIVND (reference sequence). CDR3 nucleotide sequence: TGTGCCAGTATGAGGTCGAGCAGGGAAGGTAGTGGCTACACCTTC. Its protein product is CASMRSSREGSGYTF. The variable domain in full, with the rest retrieved from reference TRBV19 and TRBJ1-2, is DGGITQSPKYLFRKEGQNVTLSCEQNLNHDAMYWYRQDPGQGLRLIYYSQIVNDFQKGDIAEGYSVSREKKESFPLTVTSAQKNPTAFYLCASMRSSREGSGYTFGSGTRLTVV.

V usage is TRBV18 and J usage is TRBJ2-2, with TRBD1 matching 9 bases. With V trimmed by 5 bases and J by 4 bases, 5 bases remained unmatched. The CDR3 has 15 residues. Per germline, CDR1 KGHSH and CDR2 LQKENI. CDR3 residues: CASSRGQGTTGELFF. The CDR3 DNA follows: TGTGCCAGCTCAAGAGGACAGGGGACCACCGGGGAGCTGTTTTTT.

The chain has TRBV7-6 and TRBJ1-6, with TRBD1 matching 7 bases. This CDR3 contains 14 residues. CDR1 and CDR2 from the germline V gene are SGHVS and FNYEAQ. The ends lost 3 bases at V and 10 bases at J; junction bases unmatched: 6. The CDR3, as DNA: TGTGCCAGCAGCTTCGTACAGGGGAAGTCACCCCTCCACTTT. Amino acids: CASSFVQGKSPLHF.

The rearrangement joins TRBV6-2 or TRBV6-3 to TRBJ1-1; D ambiguous. The CDR3 is 13 residues long. Per germline, CDR1 MNHEY and CDR2 SVGEGT. V was clipped by 2 bases and J by 4 bases, with 8 bases between them. The CDR3 region is CASSYVDFTEAFF. Here the CDR3 DNA reads TGTGCCAGCAGTTACGTGGATTTCACTGAAGCTTTCTTT.

The V and J genes are TRBV28 and TRBJ1-4; 7 bases fit TRBD1. V lost 3 bases to trimming and J lost 8 bases; unmatched junction nucleotides: 12. The CDR3 length is 16 residues. The germline V gene encodes CDR1 MDHEN and CDR2 SYDVKM. CDR3 in amino acids: CASSFDRARFGEKLFF. For the CDR3, the DNA is TGTGCCAGCAGTTTTGACAGGGCCCGCTTCGGCGAAAAACTGTTTTTT.

The chain employs TRBV4-1 and TRBJ2-7; tentatively, D is TRBD1 (6 bases). Germline assignment: CDR1 MGHRA and CDR2 YSYEKL. The CDR3 has 13 amino acids. Trimming took 3 bases from V and 7 from J, leaving 13 bases between them. CDR3 sequence reads: CASSQTGFREQYF. CDR3 nucleotides: TGCGCCAGCAGCCAGACAGGTTTTAGGGAGCAGTACTTC.

V and J are TRBV28 and TRBJ2-3, with 13 bases fitting TRBD2. Germline CDR1 MDHEN, CDR2 SYDVKM. Unmatched junction bases numbered 6, after V lost 5 bases and J lost 4 bases. The CDR3 length is 16 residues. CDR3 DNA: TGTGCCAGCAGTCCCGGACTAGCGGGGGCGTCAGATACGCAGTATTTT. Translated: CASSPGLAGASDTQYF.

The count of this clone is one. V is TRBV7-9 and J is TRBJ2-5; D tentatively reads TRBD1 or TRBD2 (7 bases each). Germline V gene data show CDR1 as SEHNR and CDR2 as FQNEAQ (reference sequence). CDR3 length equals 16 residues. V lost 3 bases to trimming and J lost 3 bases, with 17 bases between them. The chain's CDR3 is CASSFAPGGAKETQYF. In DNA, the CDR3 is TGTGCCAGCAGCTTCGCCCCAGGGGGGGCAAAAGAGACCCAGTACTTC.

This clone has a handful of counts. V usage is TRBV7-2 and J usage is TRBJ1-5, with 9 bases identical to TRBD1. Germline CDR1 is SGHTA and CDR2 is FQGNSA. The CDR3 covers 15 residues. V lost 5 bases, J lost 3 bases, and 5 bases stayed unmatched. The CDR3 nucleotides are TGTGCCAGCAGCCCCGGGACAGGGTTCAATCAGCCCCAGCATTTT. As protein: CASSPGTGFNQPQHF.

The gene calls are TRBV2 and TRBJ1-5, with D perhaps TRBD1 (5 bases). V lost 6 bases and J lost 2, with 20 bases in between. CDR3 length: 17 amino acids. Germline V CDR1 and CDR2: SNHLY, FYNNEI. In DNA form, the CDR3 reads TGTGCCAGCAGCCTGGAGGGGATCCCTGGTGGCAATCAGCCCCAGCATTTT. This translates into CASSLEGIPGGNQPQHF.

This rearrangement joins TRBV11-3 to TRBJ1-1; 7 nucleotides line up with TRBD1. After removal of 5 bases from V and 8 bases from J, the junction contained 5 bases not matched to a gene. Germline V gives CDR1 SGHNT, CDR2 YENEEA. The CDR3 is 12 amino acids. The CDR3 nucleotides are TGTGCCAGCAGCAAACCGGGACAGGAAGCTTTCTTT. Protein: CASSKPGQEAFF. Full variable domain (rest looked up from reference TRBV11-3 and TRBJ1-1): EAGVVQSPRYKIIEKKQPVAFWCNPISGHNTLYWYLQNLGQGPELLIRYENEEAVDDSQLPKDRFSAERLKGVDSTLKIQPAELGDSAVYLCASSKPGQEAFFGQGTRLTVV.

The gene calls are TRBV6-2 or TRBV6-3 and TRBJ2-5, with D possibly matching TRBD1 (5 bases). This CDR3 comprises 15 residues. CDR1 and CDR2 from the germline V gene are MNHEY and SVGEGT. Trimming cost V 6 bases and J 0 bases, with 14 bases left between them. The CDR3 reads CASSSWGEDQETQYF. The CDR3 DNA reads TGTGCCAGCAGCTCGTGGGGCGAGGACCAAGAGACCCAGTACTTC.

The chain combines TRBV11-2 with TRBJ1-1, with TRBD1 matching 9 bases. V was pared by 5 bases and J by 8 bases, with 6 bases of the junction left unmatched. Germline V lookup: CDR1 SGHAT, CDR2 FQNNGV. The CDR3 totals 13 residues. The CDR3 protein is CASSITTGGEAFF. The CDR3 DNA reads TGTGCCAGCAGCATAACTACAGGGGGCGAAGCTTTCTTT.

The V gene is TRBV6-4, the J gene TRBJ2-5; 7 nucleotides agree with TRBD1. CDR1 and CDR2 from the germline V gene are MRHNA and SNTAGT. J lost 4 bases, V lost 10 bases, and 9 bases had no gene match. The CDR3 contains 13 residues. This CDR3 reads CATLQGLRETQYF. DNA for the CDR3: TGTGCCACCCTACAGGGGTTAAGAGAGACCCAGTACTTC.

The chain links TRBV7-2 to TRBJ2-3; D might be TRBD2 (6 bases). V was cut by 2 bases and J by 0 bases, with 9 bases left in between. Germline CDR1 is SGHTA and CDR2 is FQGNSA. CDR3 length: 15 amino acids. The CDR3 DNA reads as TGTGCCAGCAGCTTATCGGACTACAGCACAGATACGCAGTATTTT. This codes for CASSLSDYSTDTQYF.